These T cell receptor beta chains were read from a single sample in a study of PD-1 blockade in classical Hodgkin lymphoma. Sequenced by immunoSEQ multiplex PCR; TCRdb stores in-frame clones only, minus some. The sample contains 15,000 to 20,000 clones, 70% to 80% of which appear only once. The sequencing here drew on peripheral blood mononuclear cells (PBMCs), taken before the second cycle of nivolumab. These receptors all come from a human donor with classical Hodgkin lymphoma. The conserved cysteine and the conserved F or W are not part of the CDR3 here. Clone size is shown for a subset of rows, as once, few, many or a class of expanded clone.

abundance	v_gene	j_gene	CDR3aa
once	TRBV9	TRBJ1-1	ASSVEPVSDTEAF
once	TRBV9	TRBJ2-3	ASSVTAYTDTQY
-	TRBV15	TRBJ2-5	ATSPRWTLQETQY
-	TRBV30	TRBJ2-4	ALKPIAENIQY
-	TRBV6-7	TRBJ1-6	ASSYTRLDYNSPLH
-	TRBV5-6	TRBJ2-7	ASSSAGTSGVEQY
-	TRBV5-4	TRBJ2-1	ASTHHTSSNNEQF
-	TRBV4-3	TRBJ2-3	ASSQEKFTDTQY
-	TRBV4-3	TRBJ2-7	ASSQDWGSSYEQY
-	TRBV5-1	TRBJ2-7	ASSQDRAQGEQY
-	TRBV10-3	TRBJ2-7	AISDQGRTYEQY
-	TRBV19	TRBJ2-7	ASSMADRGLVYEQY
-	TRBV19	TRBJ1-2	ASSPRRANYGYT
-	TRBV20-1	TRBJ2-7	SAEGTEET
-	TRBV19	TRBJ2-5	ASRRAVETQY
-	TRBV10-3	TRBJ2-7	AIKGFRESYEQY
-	TRBV30	TRBJ1-2	AWSVGGGGYT
-	TRBV7-2	TRBJ1-4	ASSPSGASTNEKLF
-	TRBV6-1	TRBJ2-6	ASSERTSVHSGANVLT
-	TRBV5-4	TRBJ2-7	ASSPTGSGRAPYEQY
-	TRBV29-1	TRBJ2-7	SVGTTPYEQY
-	TRBV13	TRBJ2-5	ASSTQETQY
-	TRBV19	TRBJ1-3	ASTGLSSGNTIY
-	TRBV7-9	TRBJ2-1	ASSLGYNEQF
-	TRBV29-1	TRBJ1-3	SVPGQGENTIY
once	TRBV19	TRBJ2-5	ASSTKPQETQY
-	TRBV6-1	TRBJ1-2	ASLWWSGTGDGYT
once	TRBV10-2	TRBJ2-5	ASSGLADGEETQY
-	TRBV9	TRBJ2-1	ASSVLPAAGVYYNEQF
few	TRBV29-1	TRBJ2-1	SVGTGDNEQF
-	TRBV7-8	TRBJ1-5	ASSLDRGNQPQH
-	TRBV19	TRBJ2-3	ASSSTGVVTDTQY
few	TRBV10-3	TRBJ2-2	AIGADANTGELF
medium-sized	TRBV6-6	TRBJ2-7	ASSYPTRGYEQY
-	TRBV15	TRBJ1-5	ATSRERQGGQPQH
-	TRBV5-1	TRBJ2-7	ASSLDPGPYEQY
-	TRBV11-3	TRBJ2-1	ASSLVYPSSYNEQF
-	TRBV6-1	TRBJ2-6	ASTLRVSGANVLT
few	TRBV11-2	TRBJ1-1	ASSLSPFKNTEAF
-	TRBV11-2	TRBJ1-3	ASSLDASGNTIY
-	TRBV7-6	TRBJ2-3	ASSLIPTSGGTDTQY
-	TRBV7-6	TRBJ2-7	ASSRWGAAGGAYEQY
-	TRBV5-1	TRBJ2-5	ASSVQARGDQTQY
few	TRBV23-1	TRBJ1-5	ASSHLGQPLGNQPQH
-	TRBV7-8	TRBJ2-5	ASSRSGTQETQY
-	TRBV2	TRBJ2-7	ASSPGAPSEQY
-	TRBV7-9	TRBJ2-7	ASSLAGQSYEQY
-	TRBV25-1	TRBJ1-1	ASSFWGAEAF
once	TRBV19	TRBJ1-1	ASSRGTGFVKAF
few	TRBV20-1	TRBJ1-1	SARDKTEAF
-	TRBV10-2	TRBJ1-1	ASQQGSNNAEAF